This T cell receptor (beta chain) derives from a study of vaccination and CD4 T cells after COVID-19. The overall study: Samples taken post-COVID came a median around 100 days after diagnosis, ranging from 35 to 161.

Sequenced with the Oncomine TCR Beta short-read assay was DNA taken from cultured CD4+ T cells. From cultured CD4+ T cells, genomic DNA was extracted. One entry per CDR3 protein results from TCRdb running MiXCR on the PCR reads. The profile covers approximately 17,000 distinct CDR3 sequences, with around two fifths appearing a single time and just over 6.5% taken by the ten largest. A note on this clonotype: Its specificity is not known. A much larger clone differs by one base, so this may be a read error.

Study results and limitations: Vaccine-specific clones in convalescent patients were spike mono-reactive in 304 of 307 cases.

Treatment indicated: approximately nine-day PBMC culture with coronavirus spike peptide pools or control peptides (ViraFEST assay). The CDR3 runs to 16 residues. CDR1 is MNHNS, CDR2 SASEGT, per germline. The clonotype was recovered from a human donor who had recovered from COVID-19. Here the sequenced sample was CD4+ T cells from blood, cultured in vitro, taken after SARS-CoV-2 vaccination. The chain is built from TRBV6-1 and TRBJ2-7; 12 positions agree with TRBD2. The DNA of the CDR3 is TGTGCCAGCAGTGAGTGGACTAGCGGGGTTACCTACGAGCAGTGCTTC. This codes for CASSEWTSGVTYEQCF.